Listed below are T cell receptor beta chains from one sample, sequenced in a study of beta chain features in type 1 diabetes. Here immunoSEQ multiplex PCR was the method, and the copy in TCRdb shows in-frame clones only, minus some. Among around 340,000 clones, around 20% were seen once, and the ten largest hold roughly 0.045%. The sample consisted of naive CD4+ T cells from blood. The source of these receptors is a woman between 18 and 30 years old in good health. Each CDR3 is given with its conserved first and last residue. D genes are given only for firm matches. Size tells how often a clone was seen (once, few, many) or the class of an expanded clone, and some rows leave it out.

d_gene	v_gene	abundance	j_gene	CDR3aa	CDR3nt
NA	TRBV29-1	NA	TRBJ1-1	CSVEDRWESTEAFF	TGCAGCGTTGAAGACAGGTGGGAGTCCACTGAAGCTTTCTTT
TRBD2	TRBV5-4	few	TRBJ2-1	CASSFGLAGGRNEQFF	TGTGCCAGCAGCTTCGGCCTAGCGGGGGGGCGGAATGAGCAGTTCTTC
NA	TRBV2	NA	TRBJ1-4	CASSVYEKLFF	TGTGCCAGCAGTGTCTACGAAAAACTGTTTTTT
NA	TRBV5-1	NA	TRBJ2-2	CASSLVANTGELFF	TGCGCCAGCAGCTTGGTGGCCAACACCGGGGAGCTGTTTTTT
NA	TRBV7-9	NA	TRBJ1-1	CASRRTGLNTEAFF	TGTGCCAGCCGTAGAACAGGATTGAACACTGAAGCTTTCTTT
NA	TRBV29-1	NA	TRBJ1-2	CSISGAGKIYGYTF	TGCAGCATTAGTGGGGCAGGGAAGATCTATGGCTACACCTTC
NA	TRBV4-3	NA	TRBJ2-2	CASSLVGVTGELFF	TGCGCCAGCAGCCTTGTCGGGGTCACCGGGGAGCTGTTTTTT
NA	TRBV4-2	NA	TRBJ2-3	CASSQDVRFGGERYTDTQYF	TGTGCCAGCAGCCAAGATGTGCGTTTCGGCGGCGAAAGATACACAGATACGCAGTATTTT
TRBD2	TRBV11-3	few	TRBJ2-1	CASSSVLSLGTSGYEQFF	TGTGCCAGCAGCTCGGTCCTTTCCCTCGGGACTAGTGGCTATGAGCAGTTCTTC
NA	TRBV6-5	NA	TRBJ2-7	CASSYSIQGYYEQYF	TGTGCCAGCAGTTACTCCATACAGGGATACTACGAGCAGTACTTC
NA	TRBV29-1	NA	TRBJ2-5	CSVGAQLQETQYF	TGCAGCGTTGGGGCTCAGTTGCAAGAGACCCAGTACTTC
NA	TRBV30	few	TRBJ2-1	CAWRRELVYNEQFF	TGTGCCTGGAGGAGGGAGTTGGTCTACAATGAGCAGTTCTTC
TRBD1	TRBV11-3	few	TRBJ1-2	CASSSGAGGDYGYTF	TGTGCCAGCAGCTCCGGCGCAGGGGGCGACTATGGCTACACCTTC
NA	TRBV29-1	NA	TRBJ1-1	CSALRGPTSEAFF	TGCAGCGCTCTCCGCGGTCCCACCTCTGAAGCTTTCTTT
TRBD1	TRBV18	few	TRBJ1-1	CASSLRQGYDTEAFF	TGTGCCAGCTCACTGCGACAGGGGTACGACACTGAAGCTTTCTTT
TRBD2	TRBV5-1	NA	TRBJ2-7	CASTSSGSLGEQYF	TGCGCCAGCACGTCGAGCGGGAGTTTGGGAGAGCAGTACTTC
NA	TRBV6-5	NA	TRBJ1-5	CASQMADSNQPQHF	TGTGCCAGCCAGATGGCCGATAGCAATCAGCCCCAGCATTTT
NA	TRBV5-8	NA	TRBJ1-1	CASSLGLQGDTEAFF	TGTGCCAGCAGCTTGGGGCTACAGGGAGACACTGAAGCTTTCTTT
TRBD2	TRBV29-1	few	TRBJ2-1	CSVGTSGIEQFF	TGCAGCGTCGGGACTAGCGGGATTGAGCAGTTCTTC
TRBD2	TRBV30	few	TRBJ2-3	CAWNRGGGGTDTQYF	TGTGCCTGGAATAGGGGCGGGGGGGGAACAGATACGCAGTATTTT
NA	TRBV5-1	NA	TRBJ2-7	CASSLGQGSAEQYF	TGCGCCAGCAGCTTGGGTCAGGGGTCGGCCGAGCAGTACTTC
NA	TRBV30	few	TRBJ2-6	CAWSVGVSGANVLTF	TGTGCCTGGAGTGTAGGAGTCTCTGGGGCCAACGTCCTGACTTTC
TRBD1	TRBV5-6	NA	TRBJ1-2	CASSFYRDRYYGYTF	TGTGCCAGCAGTTTCTACCGGGACAGATACTATGGCTACACCTTC
NA	TRBV5-1	NA	TRBJ2-3	CASNFGSRTDTQYF	TGCGCCAGCAACTTCGGTTCCAGGACAGATACGCAGTATTTT
TRBD2	TRBV7-3	NA	TRBJ2-1	CASSQGLAGANEQFF	TGTGCCAGCAGCCAGGGACTAGCGGGGGCCAATGAGCAGTTCTTC
TRBD2	TRBV5-4	NA	TRBJ2-1	CASSFGGLAGGREQFF	TGTGCCAGCAGCTTTGGAGGACTAGCGGGGGGGCGTGAGCAGTTCTTC
NA	TRBV2	NA	TRBJ2-7	CASRSGTLSYEQYF	TGTGCCAGCAGGTCCGGGACTCTCTCCTACGAGCAGTACTTC
TRBD2	TRBV23-1	NA	TRBJ2-7	CASSQSLLSGRFHEQYF	TGCGCCAGCAGTCAATCCCTCCTTAGCGGGAGATTCCACGAGCAGTACTTC
NA	TRBV30	few	TRBJ1-5	CAWSYGLSNQPQHF	TGTGCCTGGAGTTATGGCCTTAGCAATCAGCCCCAGCATTTT
NA	TRBV4-1	NA	TRBJ2-7	CASSPLGADEQYF	TGCGCCAGCAGCCCATTGGGGGCCGACGAGCAGTACTTC